A selection of T cell receptor beta chains follows, all from one sample in a study of control samples from healthy donors and cancer patients. TCRdb keeps only in-frame clones here, not all; method: immunoSEQ multiplex PCR. The sample has 100,000 to 120,000 clones; roughly 85% are singletons. The sample taken for sequencing was blood. The source is a woman aged 45-65 years in good health. CDR3s include the opening cysteine and the closing phenylalanine or tryptophan. The order of the fields is V gene, J gene, CDR3 protein.

TRBV5-1,TRBJ1-2,CASSLEGAGYGYTF
TRBV4-3,TRBJ2-1,CASSQTGTLYNEQFF
TRBV10-3,TRBJ1-2,CATQQGAMALYGYTF
TRBV7-8,TRBJ2-7,CASSLAWGGYEQYF
TRBV7-8,TRBJ1-1,CASRENTEAFF
TRBV15,TRBJ1-6,CATSRDKGSWNSPLHF
TRBV7-2,TRBJ2-2,CASSLGPRTGELFF
TRBV30,TRBJ2-2,CAWATGQSNTGELFF
TRBV5-1,TRBJ2-7,CASSLVGIVYEQYF
TRBV7-9,TRBJ1-1,CAWGEMNTEAFF
TRBV6-2/TRBV6-3,TRBJ2-5,CASSYSNPAETQYF
TRBV7-2,TRBJ1-1,CASSLGGTGVTEAFF
TRBV6-5,TRBJ1-4,CASSLGVREELFF
TRBV2,TRBJ1-2,CASSRQTQGADGYTF
TRBV6-5,TRBJ2-1,CASIGGNNEQFF
TRBV10-3,TRBJ2-7,CAISEQQGRVMYF
TRBV6-2/TRBV6-3,TRBJ1-3,CASSLGTRDTIYF
TRBV28,TRBJ2-7,CASRPGSFSYEQYF
TRBV21-1,TRBJ2-4,CASSKEGRIAKNIQYF
TRBV24-1,TRBJ1-2,CATSGGTGGYTF